The 6 T cell receptor beta chains reported below all come from one sample, sequenced in a study of blood T cell repertoires in COVID-19. Here immunoSEQ multiplex PCR was the method, and the copy in TCRdb shows in-frame clones only, minus some. The data show about 74,000 clones, approximately 84% seen once. Sequencing was performed on peripheral blood. These receptors all come from a human donor in a cohort sampled during active COVID-19.

This clone turned up a few times. The rearrangement links TRBV25-1 to TRBJ2-1; possibly TRBD1 for D (7 bases). Per germline, CDR1 MGHDK and CDR2 SYGVNS. V was shortened by 5 bases and J by 8 bases, with 16 bases between the two germline ends. CDR3 size: 14 residues. CDR3 nucleotides: TGTGCCAGCAGTCGAACTGGAGGGGGCGATGAGCAGTTCTTC. Protein product: CASSRTGGGDEQFF.

This clone occurred once. The CDR3 loop reads CASTPDKNSPLHF. The CDR3 region has the DNA TGTGCCAGCACCCCAGACAAAAATTCACCCCTCCACTTT. The chain employs TRBV6-6 and TRBJ1-6, with D hard to call. Germline CDR1 and CDR2: MNHNY and SVGAGI (reference sequence). Trimming removed 7 bases from V and 7 bases from J, with 11 bases in between. The CDR3 runs 13 residues.

The chain uses TRBV2 and TRBJ2-5; D uncertain. Germline CDR1 reads SNHLY; CDR2 reads FYNNEI. The CDR3 has 12 amino acids. The V gene lost 1 base and the J gene lost 5 bases, with 5 bases spanning the gap. The CDR3 loop is CASSEGAETQYF. CDR3 sequence (DNA): TGTGCCAGCAGTGAAGGGGCGGAGACCCAGTACTTC.

The V gene is TRBV2, the J gene TRBJ2-3; maybe TRBD2 (5 bases). The germline V and J ends were trimmed by 7 bases and 6 bases, with 17 bases remaining between them. CDR1 and CDR2 (germline): SNHLY, FYNNEI. The length of the CDR3 is 14 residues. The CDR3 protein is CASTQTPGVDTQYF. Here the CDR3 DNA reads TGTGCCAGCACTCAAACCCCCGGGGTGGATACGCAGTATTTT.

The genes are TRBV6-1 and TRBJ1-5; 10 nucleotides align to TRBD1. The CDR3 covers 15 residues. Germline V CDR1 and CDR2: MNHNS, SASEGT. Losses at the gene ends were 3 bases for V and 6 bases for J; bases not matched to a gene: 5. CDR3: CASSDPGTGVQPQHF. The DNA of the CDR3 is TGTGCCAGCAGTGACCCTGGGACAGGGGTTCAGCCCCAGCATTTT.

The chain joins TRBV6-5 to TRBJ2-4; 9 nucleotides agree with TRBD2. CDR3 length: 13 residues. With V trimmed by 6 bases and J by 7 bases, 4 bases remained unmatched. The germline V gene encodes CDR1 MNHEY and CDR2 SVGAGI. The DNA for the CDR3 is TGTGCCAGCAGCCTCAGCGGGGGGAACATTCAGTACTTC. Translating it yields CASSLSGGNIQYF.